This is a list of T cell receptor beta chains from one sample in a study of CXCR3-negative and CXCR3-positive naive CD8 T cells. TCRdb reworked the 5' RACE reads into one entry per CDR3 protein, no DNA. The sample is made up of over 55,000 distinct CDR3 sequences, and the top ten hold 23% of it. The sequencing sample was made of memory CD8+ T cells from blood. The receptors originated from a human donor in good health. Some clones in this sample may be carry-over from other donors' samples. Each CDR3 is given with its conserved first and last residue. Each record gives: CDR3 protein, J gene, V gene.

CASSPSKTSGRVKEQFF	TRBJ2-1	TRBV5-4
CASSPPDGSGANVLTF	TRBJ2-6	TRBV6-5
CSVPGTANTEAFF	TRBJ1-1	TRBV29-1
CASSSTPRWNNEQFF	TRBJ2-1	TRBV28
CASSYPPAGIHTDTQYF	TRBJ2-3	TRBV6-2/TRBV6-3
CACSYRTGFDNSYEQYF	TRBJ2-7	TRBV6-2/TRBV6-3
CASSFNTEAFF	TRBJ1-1	TRBV5-6
CASSPSGGSNQPQHF	TRBJ1-5	TRBV6-4
CASSLRTGTENTGELFF	TRBJ2-2	TRBV28
CASSPWDRGDQPQHF	TRBJ1-5	TRBV27
CASSFSGVGNSEQYF	TRBJ2-7	TRBV28
CASSETSGGHPYEQYF	TRBJ2-7	TRBV10-2
CAGSEGTGETYEQYF	TRBJ2-7	TRBV2
CASSHMNTEAFF	TRBJ1-1	TRBV4-3
CASSPQGYEQYF	TRBJ2-7	TRBV14
CSVDRAGGFDLNTEAFF	TRBJ1-1	TRBV29-1
CASSYSGTSVFNEQFF	TRBJ2-1	TRBV6-2/TRBV6-3
CASSLTGYEQYF	TRBJ2-7	TRBV7-3
CSVESAYNEQFF	TRBJ2-1	TRBV29-1
CASSQVPGVNQPQHF	TRBJ1-5	TRBV4-1
CASSPSTENTEAFF	TRBJ1-1	TRBV7-6
CASSQDLKVMAGELFF	TRBJ2-2	TRBV4-3
CSVVSGGSNTGELFF	TRBJ2-2	TRBV29-1
CASRTGQSYEQYF	TRBJ2-7	TRBV7-9
CASSFYPLGGAVQETQYF	TRBJ2-5	TRBV7-8
CSASGQFTDTQYF	TRBJ2-3	TRBV29-1
CSVVTRYNEQFF	TRBJ2-1	TRBV29-1
CASSQERETGLTGQPQHF	TRBJ1-5	TRBV4-3
CASSHPTSGRGGNIQYF	TRBJ2-4	TRBV4-1
CASSLGRDTTYEQYF	TRBJ2-7	TRBV6-2/TRBV6-3
CSVDQTDSNYGYTF	TRBJ1-2	TRBV29-1